Following are 26 T cell receptor beta chains from one sample sequenced in a study of blood T cell repertoires in COVID-19. The table came from immunoSEQ multiplex PCR; TCRdb's copy has only in-frame clones and leaves some out. The data contain fewer than 250,000 clones, roughly 91% of them singletons. The specimen was peripheral blood. Receptors originate from a man aged 25 to 40 with COVID-19, enrolled during active disease.

The J gene is TRBJ1-1, the V gene TRBV27; D gene uncertain. The CDR3 contains 14 residues. Per germline, CDR1 MNHEY and CDR2 SMNVEV (reference sequence). The germline V and J ends were trimmed by 4 bases and 5 bases, with 14 bases remaining between them. The CDR3 DNA is TGTGCCAGCAGTTCCCTAGAAAAGTCGACTGAAGCTTTCTTT. Amino acids: CASSSLEKSTEAFF.

V usage is TRBV7-9 and J usage is TRBJ2-1; 7 nucleotides match TRBD2. V shed 5 bases and J 0 bases; nucleotides not matched to a gene: 4. In germline, CDR1 is SEHNR, CDR2 FQNEAQ (reference sequence). The CDR3 runs to 15 residues. The CDR3 sequence: CASSARGSSYNEQFF. DNA for the CDR3: TGTGCCAGCAGCGCGCGGGGGAGCTCCTACAATGAGCAGTTCTTC.

This chain joins TRBV5-1 and TRBJ1-5; D is uncertain. The CDR3 spans 13 residues. CDR1 is SGHRS, CDR2 YFSETQ, per germline. V dropped 0 bases and J dropped 5 bases, with 6 bases sitting between them. CDR3 in amino acids: CASSLAGDQPQHF. In DNA form, the CDR3 reads TGCGCCAGCAGCTTGGCCGGTGATCAGCCCCAGCATTTT.

This clone appeared a single time. The chain carries TRBV29-1 and TRBJ2-1; TRBD2 agrees at 10 bases. The CDR3 spans 14 residues. Germline assignment: CDR1 SQVTM and CDR2 ANQGSEA. Trimming removed 4 bases from V and 7 bases from J; junction bases left unmatched: 7. The CDR3 DNA reads TGCAGCGTTGTTCAGCGGGGGGGCATGAATGAGCAGTTCTTC. It encodes CSVVQRGGMNEQFF.

The rearrangement uses TRBV11-2 and TRBJ2-7; the D gene is possibly TRBD1 (6 bases). The CDR3 contains 14 residues. The germline V and J ends were trimmed by 2 bases and 2 bases, with 10 bases remaining between them. Germline CDR1 reads SGHAT; CDR2 reads FQNNGV. The CDR3 spells CASSLQGGTYEQYF. The CDR3 coding sequence is TGTGCCAGCAGCTTACAAGGGGGTACCTACGAGCAGTACTTC.

This clone came up once. V and J are TRBV19 and TRBJ1-2, with 7 bases fitting TRBD1. J lost 4 bases, V lost 4 bases, and 9 bases had no gene match. CDR3 length: 15 amino acids. The germline gives CDR1 LNHDA, CDR2 SQIVND (reference sequence). The CDR3 here is CASSTGPAGGYGYTF. CDR3 coding DNA: TGTGCCAGTAGTACTGGCCCGGCAGGGGGCTATGGCTACACCTTC.

The chain recombines TRBV5-4 with TRBJ1-2, with D possibly being TRBD1 (6 bases). The V end lost 3 bases, the J end lost 9 bases, and 12 bases lay between the germline ends. The CDR3 covers 12 residues. The germline gives CDR1 SGHNT, CDR2 YYREEE (reference sequence). The CDR3 here is CASSSDRISYTF. The CDR3 nucleotides read TGTGCCAGCAGCTCTGACAGGATAAGCTACACCTTC.

The chain has TRBV19 and TRBJ2-1; TRBD1 matches 7 bases. The V gene end was trimmed by 3 bases and the J gene end by 2 bases; junction bases not matched to a gene: 4. The length of the CDR3 is 15 residues. CDR1 and CDR2 from the germline V gene are LNHDA and SQIVND (reference sequence). DNA for the CDR3: TGTGCCAGTAGTATCACAGGGGCCGCCTACAATGAGCAGTTCTTC. Translated, it gives CASSITGAAYNEQFF.

The gene calls are TRBV12-3 or TRBV12-4 and TRBJ1-2; D is possibly TRBD1 (5 bases). The CDR3 covers 12 residues. The V end was cut by 5 bases, the J end by 5 bases, with 9 bases between. DNA of the CDR3: TGTGCCAGCAGTCAACCAGGGTATGGCTACACCTTC. Its protein product is CASSQPGYGYTF.

With respect to this clone: One end of the junction varies from germline; a read error may be responsible. This chain uses TRBV5-4 with TRBJ1-4; D possibly corresponds to TRBD1 (5 bases). The V gene's germline CDR1 is SGHNT and CDR2 YYREEE (reference sequence). The CDR3 is 15 amino acids. The CDR3 reads CASTLGGAGIEKLFF. CDR3 coding DNA: TGTGCCAGCACCTTGGGTGGGGCAGGGATTGAAAAACTGTTTTTT.

This chain connects TRBV2 to TRBJ2-5, with a tentative D call TRBD2 (5 bases). CDR1 is SNHLY and CDR2 is FYNNEI in the germline V gene. The CDR3 spans 13 residues. The ends were cut back, 6 bases at V and 13 bases at J, with 21 bases in the middle. The DNA of the CDR3 is TGTGCCAGCAGCCCCCGTTTGGACTCAGACCGGTACTTC. Translating gives CASSPRLDSDRYF.

The chain has TRBV3-1 (or the pseudogene TRBV3-2) and TRBJ2-2; D is undetermined. This CDR3 is built from 12 residues. The germline V and J ends were trimmed by 2 bases and 8 bases, with 6 bases remaining between them. Germline V lookup: CDR1 LGHDT, CDR2 YNNKEL (reference sequence). This CDR3 reads CASSQNWGELFF. In nucleotides, the CDR3 is TGTGCCAGCAGCCAAAACTGGGGGGAGCTGTTTTTT.

The chain is built from TRBV10-1 and TRBJ2-1; 10 positions agree with TRBD2. The CDR3 contains 16 residues. In germline, CDR1 is WNHNN, CDR2 SYGVQD (reference sequence). Unmatched junction bases numbered 11, after V lost 6 bases and J lost 6 bases. CDR3 DNA sequence: TGCGCCAGCAGCGAGCTTCTAGCGGGGGCTTTCAATGAGCAGTTCTTC. Residues: CASSELLAGAFNEQFF.

CDR3 residues: CAISESTGVATEAFF. The CDR3 DNA reads TGTGCCATCAGTGAGTCCACAGGGGTGGCCACTGAAGCTTTCTTT. The genes are TRBV10-3 and TRBJ1-1; 7 bases are a match to TRBD1. The junction had 5 bases not matched to a gene; V was cut back by 0 bases and J by 4 bases. Germline loops: CDR1 ENHRY, CDR2 SYGVKD. CDR3 size: 15 residues.

The chain joins TRBV7-2 to TRBJ2-7; 10 nucleotides line up with TRBD2. V lost 5 bases, J lost 6 bases, and 10 bases stayed unmatched. CDR3 length: 15 residues. Germline V CDR1 and CDR2: SGHTA, FQGNSA. The CDR3 nucleotides read TGTGCCAGCAGCACCCGGGGTCTAGCGGGGGCCGAGCAGTACTTC. This translates into CASSTRGLAGAEQYF.

The chain uses TRBV18 and TRBJ1-3, with D perhaps matching TRBD1 (6 bases). This CDR3 is 15 amino acids long. V was shortened by 6 bases and J by 2 bases, with 14 bases between the two germline ends. Germline assignment: CDR1 KGHSH and CDR2 LQKENI. Here the CDR3 reads CASSPSGHPGNTIYF. In nucleotides, the CDR3 is TGTGCCAGCTCTCCCTCGGGACACCCTGGAAACACCATATATTTT.

The chain has TRBV2 and TRBJ1-5, with TRBD1 identical over 10 bases. The CDR3 totals 15 residues. CDR1 and CDR2 from the germline V gene are SNHLY and FYNNEI. Trimming at V came to 4 bases and at J to 4 bases, leaving 4 bases not matched to a gene. The CDR3 sequence: CASSVRTGGNQPQHF. The CDR3 nucleotides are TGTGCCAGCAGTGTTCGGACAGGGGGAAATCAGCCCCAGCATTTT.

This chain connects TRBV3-1 (or the pseudogene TRBV3-2) to TRBJ1-2, with no clear D. V was pared by 4 bases and J by 6 bases, with 9 bases between. The CDR3 spans 12 residues. Germline CDR1 and CDR2: LGHDT and YNNKEL (reference sequence). This CDR3 is CASSLTRDGYTF. The DNA for the CDR3 is TGTGCCAGCAGCCTTACTAGGGATGGCTACACCTTC.

The gene calls are TRBV10-3 and TRBJ2-2, with TRBD1 matching 8 bases. V lost 7 bases and J lost 2; bases outside the gene matches: 9. CDR3 length equals 16 residues. Per germline, CDR1 ENHRY and CDR2 SYGVKD. CDR3: CAIKGGQGPNTGELFF. The CDR3 bases are TGTGCCATCAAAGGCGGACAGGGCCCAAACACCGGGGAGCTGTTTTTT.

Comments on this clone: The same CDR3 can be traced to other DNA sequences in this sample. The chain couples TRBV6-5 to TRBJ2-7; 9 positions match TRBD1. This CDR3 comprises 13 residues. The V segment lost 6 bases and the J segment 4 bases; nucleotides outside the gene matches: 4. Germline loops: CDR1 MNHEY, CDR2 SVGAGI. The CDR3 reads CASSYDRGYEQYF. DNA of the CDR3: TGTGCCAGCAGCTATGACAGGGGGTACGAGCAGTACTTC.

The chain joins TRBV6-5 to TRBJ1-6; unclear D gene. V shed 1 base and J shed 7 bases, with 5 bases lying between them. This CDR3 has 13 residues. Germline CDR1 and CDR2: MNHEY and SVGAGI. The chain's CDR3 is CASSYYANSPLHF. The CDR3 region has the DNA TGTGCCAGCAGTTACTACGCGAATTCACCCCTCCACTTT.

This chain joins TRBV29-1 and TRBJ2-5, with D possibly TRBD2 on 7 matching bases. V was pared by 6 bases and J by 1 base, with 15 bases between. The CDR3 length is 14 residues. The germline V gene has CDR1 SQVTM and CDR2 ANQGSEA. In nucleotides, the CDR3 is TGCAGCGTGGGGGGGCGATCCCTCCAAGAGACCCAGTACTTC. Translated: CSVGGRSLQETQYF.

This clone was seen once. V is TRBV6-5 and J is TRBJ1-1; 7 positions match TRBD1. J gave up 1 base and V 6 bases, and 5 bases lay outside the gene matches. The CDR3 consists of 14 residues. The germline gives CDR1 MNHEY, CDR2 SVGAGI. CDR3 nucleotide sequence: TGTGCCAGCAGCGCGACAGGGTCGAACACTGAAGCTTTCTTT. Protein: CASSATGSNTEAFF.

V usage is TRBV6-5 and J usage is TRBJ1-1; D gene uncertain. The CDR3 has 13 amino acids. The ends were cut back, 10 bases at V and 4 bases at J, with 16 bases in the middle. Germline V gene sequence: CDR1 MNHEY, CDR2 SVGAGI. CDR3 coding DNA: TGTGCCACCTCGGAGGTGATGGCCACTGAAGCTTTCTTT. Translated, it gives CATSEVMATEAFF.

This sequence joins TRBV11-2 and TRBJ1-2; 8 bases align to TRBD1. Germline V gene data show CDR1 as SGHAT and CDR2 as FQNNGV. The CDR3 spans 15 residues. V shed 5 bases and J 2 bases; nucleotides not matched to a gene: 7. The CDR3 region has the DNA TGTGCCAGCAGCCAAACGACAGGGGCCAACTATGGCTACACCTTC. Protein: CASSQTTGANYGYTF.

CDR3 coding DNA: TGTGCCAGCAGCTTATCCGGAGAAAGCTCCTACAATGAGCAGTTCTTC. Protein sequence: CASSLSGESSYNEQFF. The chain joins TRBV7-3 to TRBJ2-1; D is unresolved. CDR1 and CDR2 (germline): SGHTA, FQGTGA. The CDR3 extends over 16 amino acids. Deletions cut 2 bases from V and 0 bases from J, with 11 bases between.